Sequencing of this T cell receptor delta chain was carried out in a study of Vδ1+ human thymocytes. Germline assignment: CDR1 TSWWSYY and CDR2 QGS. This CDR3 comprises 18 residues. The V gene end was trimmed by 2 bases and the J gene end by 4 bases; junction bases not matched to a gene: 14. Extracted RNA was reverse transcribed into cDNA. The CDR3 regions were amplified by multiplex PCR from V-gene primers to a constant-region primer. TCRdb reapplied CATT to the multiplex PCR reads. The sample has around 76,000 delta-chain clones; approximately 37% are singletons. This clone was counted between two and nine times. Its target is unknown. Alphabeta T cells were depleted, then CD3+ Vdelta1+ Vdelta2- thymocytes were FACS-sorted. Between roughly 98% and 99.6% of sorted thymocytes were Vdelta1+. General study results and limits: Bulk data may be misread because of unexpected Vdelta2 sequences. Highly polyclonal TRG and TRD repertoires with Gaussian CDR3 length distributions appeared in thymus. Unlike peripheral blood Vdelta1+ controls, thymic delta-chain sequences included 20% to 25% Vdelta2 and few Vdelta3.

This clonotype was obtained from a boy in the first two years of life who had congenital heart surgery. Sequences were obtained from Vdelta1+ gamma-delta thymocytes from the thymus. The sample's subset: FACS-sorted CD3+ TCRalphabeta- TCRVdelta1+ TCRVdelta2- thymocytes. The V and J genes are TRDV1 and TRDJ1, with 9 bases identical to TRDD3. DNA of the CDR3: TGTGCTCTTGGGGAATCTTTACTTCCTGGGGGATTCGGCGATAAACTCATCTTT. It yields the protein CALGESLLPGGFGDKLIF.